One and the same sample provided the 13 T cell receptor beta chains below, sequenced in a study of tumor-infiltrating lymphocytes in primary liver carcinoma. cDNA specific to TCR beta was made from around 530 ng of total RNA, with a constant-region primer employed for priming. Construction of TCR beta libraries relied on three successive nested multiplex PCR rounds employing slightly modified ARM-PCR. For around 10 cycles apiece, the opening two PCR rounds ran with TRBV1-TRBV30 forward primers and a C-beta reverse primer. MiXCR was run by TCRdb on the multiplex PCR reads, yielding one entry per CDR3 protein. In the table there are 60,000 to 90,000 distinct CDR3 sequences, over 60% of which are singletons. The study co-extracted DNA and RNA from around 20-30 mg of unsorted bulk tissue. Sequencing input: liver tumor tissue from sampling region 4. The subset: tumor region T4, right-lateral pole. The receptors stem from a middle-aged man with primary liver carcinoma and hepatitis B virus infection.

Concerning this clonotype itself: A read error is possible here, since a much larger clone lies one base away. The chain uses TRBV30 and TRBJ2-5; no reliable D call. Germline lookup yields CDR1 GTSNPN and CDR2 SVGIG (reference sequence). The CDR3 runs to 12 residues. The CDR3 nucleotides are TGTACCTGGAGCTTGTACGGAGAGACCCAGTACTTC. It specifies CTWSLYGETQYF.

This clonotype came up once. Sequence at one end of the junction differs from germline and may be a read error. The rearrangement links TRBV11-2 to TRBJ2-1; TRBD2 is a possible D gene (5 bases). Germline V lookup: CDR1 SGHAT, CDR2 FQNNGV. The CDR3 totals 12 residues. CDR3 sequence: CVSSLDRTSGLF. Here the CDR3 DNA reads TGTGTCAGCAGCTTAGACCGCACTAGTGGGCTCTTC.

This clonotype was detected many times. The chain carries TRBV5-1 and TRBJ2-7; 8 bases fit TRBD1. The CDR3 is made up of 16 amino acids. The trim removed 3 bases at V and 2 bases at J, leaving 10 bases unmatched. Germline values: CDR1 SGHRS, CDR2 YFSETQ. The CDR3 protein is CASSSPLGTGPYEQYF. The CDR3 nucleotides are TGCGCCAGCAGCTCCCCCCTCGGGACAGGACCCTACGAGCAGTACTTC.

This sequence joins TRBV29-1 and TRBJ2-2; D is perhaps TRBD1 or TRBD2 (5 bases each). Germline loops: CDR1 SQVTM, CDR2 ANQGSEA. This CDR3 has 16 amino acids. Trimming removed 2 bases from V and 11 bases from J, with 24 bases in between. The CDR3 loop is CSVEINGGANTRELFF. The CDR3 nucleotides read TGCAGCGTTGAAATTAATGGGGGAGCGAACACCAGAGAGCTGTTTTTT.

This clonotype was recorded at least ten times. The chain employs TRBV10-3 and TRBJ1-3; D unresolved. This CDR3 is 17 amino acids long. Trimming removed 0 bases from V and 0 bases from J, with 12 bases in between. CDR1 is ENHRY and CDR2 is SYGVKD in the germline V gene. This CDR3 is CAISESRVISSGNTIYF. The CDR3 DNA reads as TGTGCCATCAGTGAGTCGAGGGTCATATCCTCTGGAAACACCATATATTTT.

This clonotype occurred many times. This chain joins TRBV6-6 and TRBJ2-7; the D is unclear. The CDR3 covers 12 residues. The germline gives CDR1 MNHNY, CDR2 SVGAGI (reference sequence). The V gene lost 4 bases and the J gene lost 4 bases, with 8 bases spanning the gap. The CDR3 sequence: CASSSVLYEQYF. The CDR3 DNA reads TGTGCCAGCAGTTCGGTACTTTACGAGCAGTACTTC.

With respect to this clonotype: At one boundary the junction diverges from the germline segment, which might be a read error. The chain uses TRBV11-1 and TRBJ2-5; tentatively, D is TRBD2 (6 bases). The CDR3 totals 14 residues. In germline, CDR1 is SGHAT, CDR2 FQDESV (reference sequence). CDR3 in DNA: TGTGCCAACAGCATGGGGGGACCCCAAGGGACCCAGTACTTC. Encoded protein: CANSMGGPQGTQYF.

As for this clonotype: This is likely a read error, given that the CDR3 carries no conserved phenylalanine or tryptophan at its end. The V gene is TRBV11-2, the J gene TRBJ2-2; 9 positions agree with TRBD2. CDR1 SGHAT and CDR2 FQNNGV come from the germline V gene. This CDR3 comprises 16 residues. The CDR3, as DNA: TGTGCCAGCAGCTTAGTGGCTCTAGCGGGAACCGGGGATCTGTTTTAT. Its protein product is CASSLVALAGTGDLFY.

This clonotype was seen just once. The junction and the germline gene differ at one end; a read error may be behind it. The chain is built from TRBV7-9 and TRBJ1-1; possibly TRBD1 for D (5 bases). The CDR3 loop spans 15 amino acids. Germline CDR1 is SEHNR and CDR2 is FQNEAQ (reference sequence). Here the CDR3 DNA reads TGTGTCAGCAGCCCTCAGGGACTAATGAACACTGAAGCTTTCTTT. Translated, it gives CVSSPQGLMNTEAFF. The full variable domain, its missing parts supplied by reference TRBV7-9 and TRBJ1-1, is DTGVSQNPRHKITKRGQNVTFRCDPISEHNRLYWYRQTLGQGPEFLTYFQNEAQLEKSRLLSDRFSAERPKGSFSTLEIQRTEQGDSAMYLCVSSPQGLMNTEAFFGQGTRLTVV.

The rearrangement links TRBV4-2 to TRBJ2-3; possible D gene TRBD2, 5 bases. The CDR3 consists of 15 residues. The V gene's germline CDR1 is LGHNA and CDR2 YNFKEQ. Trimming stripped 5 bases from V and 5 bases from J, with 17 bases between. The CDR3 coding sequence is TGTGCCAGCAGCGAGACTAACGGGCCCGGAGATACGCAGTATTTT. This sequence encodes CASSETNGPGDTQYF.

The chain joins TRBV4-1 to TRBJ2-3, with D uncertain. The J call could be wrong; TRBJ1-5 is a better fit for the DNA end. This CDR3 contains 17 residues. The germline CDR1 and CDR2 sequences are MGHRA and YSYEKL. For the CDR3, the DNA is TGCGCCAGCAGTCACCCGGCCCAAGGAGGTCGCACAGATACGCAGCATTTT. Its translation is CASSHPAQGGRTDTQHF.

Turning to this clonotype: The CDR3 does not close with the conserved phenylalanine or tryptophan, likely indicating a read error. This sequence joins TRBV11-2 and TRBJ2-1; 9 positions match TRBD2. The CDR3 extends over 16 amino acids. Germline CDR1 reads SGHAT; CDR2 reads FQNNGV. CDR3 sequence: CDSSSRPSGRIYGQFS. The CDR3 DNA reads TGTGACAGCAGCTCGCGCCCCAGCGGGAGGATCTATGGGCAGTTCTCC.

A word on this clonotype: This CDR3 is missing its conserved last phenylalanine or tryptophan, likely due to a read error. V gene TRBV12-3 or TRBV12-4 combines with J gene TRBJ2-5; TRBD1 is a possible D gene (6 bases). Trimming took off 5 bases at V and 5 bases at J, with 12 bases between the two ends. The CDR3 runs 13 residues. CDR3 nucleotide sequence: TGTGCCAGCAGTCGGGTACAGGGCGAGACCCAGTACTAC. This codes for CASSRVQGETQYY.